The 26 T cell receptor beta chains listed next were all sequenced from one sample in a study of blood T cell repertoires in COVID-19 (dated by TCRdb to about 2020). Libraries were made using the immunoSEQ multiplex PCR assay. The table comes from immuneACCESS by way of TCRdb, which keeps in-frame sequences with V and J called. Part of the clones is missing from these tables; in studies checked, under half for an unresolved V gene and the rest for unknown reasons. The sample records approximately 220,000 clones, 80% to 90% of which are singletons. The leading ten clones occupy approximately 5% of the sample. The sequenced material came from peripheral blood. The receptors come from a woman aged 55-70 years who had recovered from COVID-19.

Regarding this clone: Within the sample, other DNA sequences also encode this same CDR3. The chain couples TRBV9 to TRBJ2-1; D unresolved. Per germline, CDR1 SGDLS and CDR2 YYNGEE. V was pared by 0 bases and J by 4 bases, with 5 bases between. The CDR3 extends over 13 amino acids. Written as DNA, the CDR3 is TGTGCCAGCAGCGTAGCCGGGTACAATGAGCAGTTCTTC. Its protein product is CASSVAGYNEQFF.

CDR3 region: CASSWQGQLGNEKLFF. The CDR3 nucleotides read TGCGCCAGCAGCTGGCAAGGACAGCTCGGTAATGAAAAACTGTTTTTT. The chain employs TRBV5-1 and TRBJ1-4; weak D call: TRBD1 (6 bases). The V gene's germline CDR1 is SGHRS and CDR2 YFSETQ. The V and J ends lost 3 bases and 4 bases respectively, with 16 bases between them. CDR3 length: 16 residues.

The rearrangement joins TRBV5-6 to TRBJ2-1; the match to TRBD2 covers 12 bases. The trim removed 4 bases at V and 10 bases at J, leaving 9 bases unmatched. CDR3 length: 15 residues. Germline V gives CDR1 SGHDT, CDR2 YYEEEE. CDR3 coding DNA: TGTGCCAGCAGCACACGGACTAGCGGGGTCGTGGAGCAGTTCTTC. Translating gives CASSTRTSGVVEQFF.

V is TRBV10-3 and J is TRBJ2-2; D is possibly TRBD2 (5 bases). This CDR3 contains 15 residues. The V gene lost 6 bases and the J gene lost 4 bases, with 15 bases spanning the gap. Germline assignment: CDR1 ENHRY and CDR2 SYGVKD. CDR3 DNA sequence: TGTGCCATCAGGGCACTAGACTCGGGCACCGGGGAGCTGTTTTTT. Protein product: CAIRALDSGTGELFF.

The CDR3 DNA follows: TGTGCCAGTCGACCTAGCAGTGGCAAAAACATTCAGTACTTC. Translated, it gives CASRPSSGKNIQYF. V is TRBV18 and J is TRBJ2-4; D is perhaps TRBD2 (5 bases). Germline values: CDR1 KGHSH, CDR2 LQKENI. This CDR3 comprises 14 residues. V gave up 9 bases and J gave up 3 bases, with 15 bases separating them. The full variable domain, with the rest looked up from reference TRBV18 and TRBJ2-4, is NAGVMQNPRHLVRRRGQEARLRCSPMKGHSHVYWYRQLPEEGLKFMVYLQKENIIDESGMPKERFSAEFPKEGPSILRIQQVVRGDSAAYFCASRPSSGKNIQYFGAGTRLSVL.

The genes are TRBV5-1 and TRBJ2-3, with 11 nucleotides matching TRBD2. Looked up from germline, CDR1 is SGHRS and CDR2 is YFSETQ. Losses at the gene ends were 4 bases for V and 9 bases for J; bases not matched to a gene: 7. This CDR3 contains 14 residues. DNA of the CDR3: TGCGCCAGCAGCCCAGGACTAGCGGGTGAAACGCAGTATTTT. It codes for CASSPGLAGETQYF.

This clone appeared once. The rearrangement joins TRBV10-3 to TRBJ2-7, with D possibly TRBD1 on 7 matching bases. The CDR3 is made up of 16 amino acids. V gave up 10 bases and J gave up 4 bases, with 26 bases separating them. The germline V gene encodes CDR1 ENHRY and CDR2 SYGVKD. CDR3 DNA: TGTGCCACAACCCCGGCGCAGGGCCAGGGGGGATACGAGCAGTACTTC. Amino acids: CATTPAQGQGGYEQYF.

V and J are TRBV4-2 and TRBJ2-2; 9 nucleotides agree with TRBD2. Germline CDR1 and CDR2: LGHNA and YNFKEQ. The CDR3 sequence is 17 residues long. Trimming removed 4 bases from V and 3 bases from J; junction bases left unmatched: 9. DNA for the CDR3: TGTGCCAGCAGCCCTGGACGCGGGGGGGCGGACACCGGGGAGCTGTTTTTT. Translated: CASSPGRGGADTGELFF.

The chain has TRBV7-2 and TRBJ1-1, with 7 bases identical to TRBD1. In germline, CDR1 is SGHTA, CDR2 FQGNSA. The CDR3 loop spans 13 amino acids. With 0 bases clipped from V and 7 bases from J, the junction kept 2 bases outside the gene matches. CDR3 loop: CASSLAGGIEAFF. The CDR3 bases are TGTGCCAGCAGCTTAGCAGGGGGCATTGAAGCTTTCTTT. Full variable domain (outside the CDR3, taken from reference TRBV7-2 and TRBJ1-1): GAGVSQSPSNKVTEKGKDVELRCDPISGHTALYWYRQSLGQGLEFLIYFQGNSAPDKSGLPSDRFSAERTGGSVSTLTIQRTQQEDSAVYLCASSLAGGIEAFFGQGTRLTVV.

The chain carries TRBV10-1 and TRBJ2-1; TRBD2 agrees at 13 bases. Germline V gene data show CDR1 as WNHNN and CDR2 as SYGVQD (reference sequence). The V and J ends lost 3 bases and 1 base, in that order; junction bases with no gene match: 15. This CDR3 contains 21 residues. This CDR3 reads CASSDSGLAGSDPTSYNEQFF. DNA of the CDR3: TGCGCCAGCAGTGACTCGGGACTAGCGGGGAGCGACCCCACTTCCTACAATGAGCAGTTCTTC.

The CDR3 region is CATSPTAGYGYTF. CDR3 sequence (DNA): TGTGCCACCAGTCCCACGGCAGGGTATGGCTACACCTTC. The chain has TRBV24-1 and TRBJ1-2, with D possibly being TRBD1 (5 bases). Germline values: CDR1 KGHDR, CDR2 SFDVKD. The CDR3 consists of 13 residues. Trimming stripped 6 bases from V and 5 bases from J, with 12 bases between.

The rearrangement links TRBV2 to TRBJ1-1; no firm D call. V lost 7 bases, J lost 1 base, and 10 bases lay in between. This CDR3 contains 13 residues. Looked up from germline, CDR1 is SNHLY and CDR2 is FYNNEI. The CDR3 nucleotides read TGTGCCAGCACCCCCGGTCGGAACACTGAAGCTTTCTTT. The encoded protein is CASTPGRNTEAFF.

This clone was detected only a few times. V is TRBV6-2 or TRBV6-3 and J is TRBJ2-3; 9 bases line up with TRBD2. Germline V lookup: CDR1 MNHEY, CDR2 SVGEGT. The CDR3 loop spans 18 amino acids. V lost 0 bases to trimming and J lost 2 bases; unmatched junction nucleotides: 9. The DNA of the CDR3 is TGTGCCAGCAGTTACTCGAGGCTAGCGGGGACTATCACAGATACGCAGTATTTT. Translating gives CASSYSRLAGTITDTQYF.

J is TRBJ1-2 and V is TRBV12-3 or TRBV12-4; D gene uncertain. There are 13 residues in the CDR3. Trimming pared 4 bases from V and 8 bases from J, leaving 14 bases between. CDR3 residues: CASSSGLRVGYTF. CDR3 DNA sequence: TGTGCCAGCAGTTCGGGGTTGCGGGTAGGCTACACCTTC.

The J gene is TRBJ2-5, the V gene TRBV5-1, with 8 bases matching TRBD2. The CDR3 loop spans 15 amino acids. The germline V gene encodes CDR1 SGHRS and CDR2 YFSETQ. V gave up 4 bases and J gave up 1 base; unmatched junction bases: 6. CDR3 region: CASSPGRGVQETQYF. In nucleotides, the CDR3 is TGCGCCAGCAGCCCGGGGCGGGGGGTCCAAGAGACCCAGTACTTC.

The rearrangement joins TRBV28 to TRBJ2-7; 10 bases agree with TRBD2. V shed 3 bases and J 3 bases; nucleotides not matched to a gene: 8. The CDR3 is 16 residues long. The germline V gene encodes CDR1 MDHEN and CDR2 SYDVKM. CDR3 sequence (DNA): TGTGCCAGCAGTTTTATTCAGCGGGGGGGGATCTACGAGCAGTACTTC. Its protein is CASSFIQRGGIYEQYF.

The chain is built from TRBV5-8 and TRBJ2-1; 12 nucleotides line up with TRBD2. Germline V gene lookup returns CDR1 SGHTS and CDR2 YDEGEE. The CDR3 covers 20 residues. V lost 6 bases and J lost 1; bases outside the gene matches: 17. The CDR3 here is CASNTFGLLAGGYSYNEQFF. In DNA, the CDR3 is TGTGCCAGCAACACTTTTGGTCTACTAGCGGGGGGCTATTCCTACAATGAGCAGTTCTTC.

The rearrangement uses TRBV14 and TRBJ2-7; 11 bases map to TRBD1. CDR1 is SGHDN, CDR2 FVKESK, per germline. The junction had 5 bases not matched to a gene; V was cut back by 5 bases and J by 2 bases. There are 15 residues in the CDR3. The DNA for the CDR3 is TGTGCCAGCAGCTACATGGGACAGGGGGCCTACGAGCAGTACTTC. This encodes CASSYMGQGAYEQYF.

A few counts support this clone. This chain connects TRBV7-2 to TRBJ1-2; tentatively, D is TRBD1 (5 bases). The CDR3 loop spans 16 amino acids. Trimming cost V 8 bases and J 6 bases, with 25 bases left between them. Germline assignment: CDR1 SGHTA and CDR2 FQGNSA. DNA for the CDR3: TGTGCCAGCCTAGACGGCCCAACGGCAGGGACTAATGGCTACACCTTC. Protein sequence: CASLDGPTAGTNGYTF.

The J gene is TRBJ2-7, the V gene TRBV7-2, with 7 bases fitting TRBD1. The CDR3 is made up of 16 amino acids. The V and J ends lost 5 bases and 3 bases, in that order; junction bases with no gene match: 13. Germline V gene lookup returns CDR1 SGHTA and CDR2 FQGNSA. This CDR3 reads CASSLLTGPSFYEQYF. In DNA, the CDR3 is TGTGCCAGCAGCCTACTGACAGGGCCGTCCTTCTACGAGCAGTACTTC.

The chain links TRBV24-1 to TRBJ2-7; weak D call: TRBD1 (6 bases). V dropped 5 bases and J dropped 0 bases, with 13 bases sitting between them. Per the germline V gene, CDR1 is KGHDR and CDR2 is SFDVKD. The CDR3 is made up of 15 amino acids. The CDR3 DNA reads TGTGCCACCAGTGTCCCTGACAGGCTCTCCTACGAGCAGTACTTC. This codes for CATSVPDRLSYEQYF.

The V call is TRBV7-8, the J call TRBJ1-2; D is perhaps TRBD1 (6 bases). CDR3 size: 14 residues. The V end was cut by 0 bases, the J end by 3 bases, with 8 bases between. CDR1 SGHVS and CDR2 FQNEAQ come from the germline V gene. For the CDR3, the DNA is TGTGCCAGCAGCTTAGCAGGGGGTGACTATGGCTACACCTTC. It codes for CASSLAGGDYGYTF.

The chain joins TRBV5-6 to TRBJ2-6, with TRBD1 as a possible D gene (5 bases). This CDR3 contains 13 residues. Trimming pared 2 bases from V and 10 bases from J, leaving 10 bases between. The germline V gene encodes CDR1 SGHDT and CDR2 YYEEEE. The chain's CDR3 is CASSLGVKNVLTF. The CDR3, as DNA: TGTGCCAGCAGCTTAGGGGTGAAAAACGTCCTGACTTTC.

The count of this clone is one. V and J are TRBV10-3 and TRBJ1-5; maybe TRBD1 (6 bases). Germline-derived CDR1 and CDR2 are ENHRY and SYGVKD. The CDR3 runs 15 residues. The V end was cut by 10 bases, the J end by 0 bases, with 16 bases between. CDR3 DNA: TGTGCCACCACCAGGGGACCTGATAGCAATCAGCCCCAGCATTTT. Its protein is CATTRGPDSNQPQHF.

This sequence joins TRBV9 and TRBJ1-2; 8 bases fit TRBD1. V lost 4 bases to trimming and J lost 8 bases; unmatched junction nucleotides: 10. The CDR3 covers 14 residues. The germline V gene encodes CDR1 SGDLS and CDR2 YYNGEE. CDR3 coding DNA: TGTGCCAGCAGCTCCGGACAGGGTGGAAGGGGCTACACCTTC. Its protein product is CASSSGQGGRGYTF.

V gene TRBV7-6 combines with J gene TRBJ2-5; D is possibly TRBD2 (6 bases). Looked up from germline, CDR1 is SGHVS and CDR2 is FNYEAQ. This CDR3 has 16 amino acids. The V gene lost 2 bases and the J gene lost 0 bases, with 13 bases spanning the gap. CDR3 sequence reads: CASSLRGTAYQETQYF. The CDR3 region has the DNA TGTGCCAGCAGCTTACGCGGGACGGCGTACCAAGAGACCCAGTACTTC.